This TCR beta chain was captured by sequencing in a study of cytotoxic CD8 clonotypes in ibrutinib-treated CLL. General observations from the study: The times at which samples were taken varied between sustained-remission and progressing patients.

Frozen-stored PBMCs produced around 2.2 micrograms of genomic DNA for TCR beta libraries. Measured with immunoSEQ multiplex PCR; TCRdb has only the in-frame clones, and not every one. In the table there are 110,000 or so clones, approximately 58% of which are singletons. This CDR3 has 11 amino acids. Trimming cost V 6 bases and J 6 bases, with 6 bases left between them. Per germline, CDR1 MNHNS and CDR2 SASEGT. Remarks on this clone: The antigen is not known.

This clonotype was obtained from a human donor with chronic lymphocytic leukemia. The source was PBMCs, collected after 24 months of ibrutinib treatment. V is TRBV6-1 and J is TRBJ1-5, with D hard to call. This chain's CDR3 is CASRESQPQHF. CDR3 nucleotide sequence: TGTGCCAGCAGGGAGAGTCAGCCCCAGCATTTT.